These 7 T cell receptor beta chains were all obtained from the same sample, sequenced in a study of regulatory T cells in long-lasting Graves disease. Both iRepertoire HTBI primers and Arm-PCR of CDR3 regions were used to build the TCR beta libraries. A single record per CDR3 protein comes from TCRdb applying MiXCR to the multiplex PCR reads. This repertoire shows roughly 420,000 distinct CDR3 sequences, around 15% found once; its top ten account for 20% to 25%. Time point indicated: newly diagnosed GD, antithyroid drugs for less than 3 months. Making the TCR library involved RNA that had been extracted from PBMCs. These data also formed part of another study, on T cells in Graves' hyperthyroidism and ophthalmopathy.

Sequenced material: peripheral blood mononuclear cells (PBMCs), taken at new diagnosis, from a patient treated with antithyroid drugs. The receptors come from a woman aged 18-30 years with Graves disease.

This clonotype appeared many times. The chain links TRBV7-9 to TRBJ2-7; TRBD1 agrees at 8 bases. The CDR3 loop spans 15 amino acids. Germline CDR1 is SEHNR and CDR2 is FQNEAQ (reference sequence). Trimming at V came to 5 bases and at J to 3 bases, leaving 9 bases not matched to a gene. CDR3 region: CASSLMTGDFYEQYF. The DNA for the CDR3 is TGTGCCAGCAGCCTAATGACAGGGGACTTCTACGAGCAGTACTTC.

The chain employs TRBV28 and TRBJ1-6, with D maybe TRBD1 (6 bases). Trimming took 6 bases from V and 10 from J, leaving 19 bases between them. The CDR3 is 15 residues long. Looked up from germline, CDR1 is MDHEN and CDR2 is SYDVKM. CDR3 coding DNA: TGTGCCAGCAGCCAACCGGGGGCAATGGCCTCACCCCTCCACTTT. Translating it yields CASSQPGAMASPLHF.

This clonotype was found many times. In nucleotides, the CDR3 is TGTGCCAGCAGTTTAGCAGGGACAGGCTACGAGCAGTACTTC. Protein sequence: CASSLAGTGYEQYF. The J gene is TRBJ2-7, the V gene TRBV12-3 or TRBV12-4, with TRBD1 matching 8 bases. V shed 0 bases and J 3 bases; nucleotides not matched to a gene: 1. CDR3 size: 14 residues.

This clonotype occurred once. One base away lies a much larger clone, so this may be a sequencing read error. V is TRBV7-2 and J is TRBJ2-3; no reliable D call. The CDR3 extends over 14 amino acids. V lost 7 bases, J lost 2 bases, and 13 bases lay in between. Looked up from germline, CDR1 is SGHTA and CDR2 is FQGNSA. In DNA form, the CDR3 reads TGTGCCAGCAACGCCCACAGAGACACAGATACGCAGTATTTT. Its translation: CASNAHRDTDTQYF.

This clonotype was recorded many times. V usage is TRBV19 and J usage is TRBJ2-2; tentatively, D is TRBD1 (5 bases). The CDR3 runs to 14 residues. Germline loops: CDR1 LNHDA, CDR2 SQIVND (reference sequence). V was trimmed by 4 bases and J by 0 bases, leaving 6 bases between them. CDR3 nucleotides: TGTGCCAGTAGTAGGACAACGAACACCGGGGAGCTGTTTTTT. Its translation: CASSRTTNTGELFF.

This chain uses TRBV9 with TRBJ1-1; no definite D call. Per germline, CDR1 SGDLS and CDR2 YYNGEE. The CDR3 has 14 residues. V was clipped by 4 bases and J by 0 bases, with 10 bases between them. The CDR3 region is CASSPTAMNTEAFF. Here the CDR3 DNA reads TGTGCCAGCAGCCCCACTGCCATGAACACTGAAGCTTTCTTT.

With regard to this clonotype: An end of the junction differs from the germline gene, which may be a read error. The rearrangement joins TRBV7-6 to TRBJ1-2; D unresolved. Per the germline V gene, CDR1 is SGHVS and CDR2 is FNYEAQ. This CDR3 has 14 residues. CDR3 sequence reads: CASSLDQFYYGYAF. Here the CDR3 DNA reads TGTGCCAGCAGCTTAGACCAGTTCTACTATGGCTACGCCTTC.